The present entry profiles one T cell receptor (beta chain) with its context. Its antigen is not known. The source of the sample is a study of T cells in narcolepsy. Across the study: Donors had narcolepsy type 1 or type 2, or were healthy controls.

The ends were cut back, 5 bases at V and 8 bases at J, with 21 bases in the middle. Germline V lookup: CDR1 SGHTA, CDR2 FQGNSA. The CDR3 is 16 amino acids. Study conclusions and caveats: Comparing one patient's CSF and blood CD4+ clonotypes highlighted HCRT- and TRIB2-specific autoreactive clonotypes. No autoreactive T cell clone sequences appeared in some memory CD4+ repertoires.

Only in-frame clones appear in the TCRdb table, and some are missing; sequencing was by immunoSEQ multiplex PCR. The table includes about 35,000 clones, approximately 86% detected once. J is TRBJ1-4 and V is TRBV7-2; D is ambiguous. This clonotype was sampled from a human donor with narcolepsy. The sequenced material came from CD45RA- memory CD4+ T cells from PBMCs. In nucleotides, the CDR3 is TGTGCCAGCAGCCAGCGGATAAGACTCAGCGCAGAAAAACTGTTTTTT. It translates to CASSQRIRLSAEKLFF.